The 32 T cell receptor beta chains presented below share a single source sample, sequenced in a study of early T cells in non-severe SARS-CoV-2 infection. MiXCR was run by TCRdb on the 5' RACE reads, yielding one entry per CDR3 protein. The sample yields 25,000 to 30,000 distinct CDR3 sequences, around 5% seen once. Sequencing was performed on whole blood. These receptors were taken from an adult who was a healthcare worker with PCR-confirmed SARS-CoV-2 infection or an uninfected control (not recorded which).

This clonotype appeared many times. The chain carries TRBV5-1 and TRBJ1-5, with 9 bases matching TRBD1. CDR3 size: 15 residues. The germline V gene has CDR1 SGHRS and CDR2 YFSETQ. The ends lost 4 bases at V and 0 bases at J; junction bases unmatched: 2. The CDR3 is CASSPTGGSNQPQHF. In DNA, the CDR3 is TGCGCCAGCAGCCCGACAGGGGGTAGCAATCAGCCCCAGCATTTT.

This chain links TRBV14 with TRBJ2-7; possibly TRBD2 for D (6 bases). V shed 0 bases and J shed 2 bases, with 11 bases lying between them. The CDR3 is 15 residues long. CDR1 is SGHDN, CDR2 FVKESK, per germline. DNA for the CDR3: TGTGCCAGCAGCCAAGAGGGCGGGGCAACCTACGAGCAGTACTTC. Its protein is CASSQEGGATYEQYF. The complete variable domain, with remaining parts taken from reference TRBV14 and TRBJ2-7, reads EAGVTQFPSHSVIEKGQTVTLRCDPISGHDNLYWYRRVMGKEIKFLLHFVKESKQDESGMPNNRFLAERTGGTYSTLKVQPAELEDSGVYFCASSQEGGATYEQYFGPGTRLTVT.

The chain carries TRBV7-6 and TRBJ2-1; possible D gene TRBD1, 6 bases. Trimming shortened V by 2 bases and J by 4 bases, and 12 bases separated the two germline ends. From germline, CDR1 is SGHVS and CDR2 FNYEAQ. There are 15 residues in the CDR3. In DNA form, the CDR3 reads TGTGCCAGCAGCTTAAGACCAGGACAGTACAATGAGCAGTTCTTC. Amino acid sequence: CASSLRPGQYNEQFF.

This clonotype was seen a handful of times. The V and J genes are TRBV12-3 or TRBV12-4 and TRBJ1-5; D unclear. The CDR3 runs to 14 residues. Trimming took 2 bases from V and 3 from J, leaving 8 bases between them. This CDR3 is CASSLRVNNQPQHF. CDR3 DNA sequence: TGTGCCAGCAGTTTAAGGGTCAACAATCAGCCCCAGCATTTT.

Sample share makes this clonotype medium-sized. V usage is TRBV28 and J usage is TRBJ1-2; possibly TRBD1 for D (6 bases). Trimming removed 5 bases from V and 6 bases from J, with 19 bases in between. Germline CDR1 and CDR2: MDHEN and SYDVKM. CDR3 length equals 15 residues. The CDR3 coding sequence is TGTGCCAGCAGTCCCCCGACAGGCCATACACATGGCTACACCTTC. This translates into CASSPPTGHTHGYTF.

This clonotype was recorded at least ten times. V usage is TRBV10-3 and J usage is TRBJ1-1; TRBD1 aligns across 8 bases. J gave up 1 base and V 10 bases, and 8 bases lay outside the gene matches. CDR1 and CDR2 (germline): ENHRY, SYGVKD. The CDR3 is 14 amino acids. The CDR3 DNA sequence: TGTGCCACTCGGCCGGGACAGGCGAACACTGAAGCTTTCTTT. Its protein is CATRPGQANTEAFF.

This CDR3 is CASSFLVGEQYF. The CDR3 bases are TGTGCCAGCAGTTTCTTAGTAGGCGAGCAGTACTTC. The chain has TRBV12-3 or TRBV12-4 and TRBJ2-7; D remains ambiguous. With 3 bases removed from V and 6 bases from J, the gap between germline ends came to 9 bases. This CDR3 comprises 12 residues.

This clonotype was recorded many times. The chain links TRBV7-2 to TRBJ2-7; maybe TRBD1 (6 bases). Germline CDR1 SGHTA, CDR2 FQGNSA. Trimming cost V 5 bases and J 0 bases, with 14 bases left between them. The CDR3 loop spans 15 amino acids. CDR3 sequence: CASSPEGQFSYEQYF. CDR3 nucleotides: TGTGCCAGCAGCCCGGAAGGACAGTTCTCCTACGAGCAGTACTTC.

This clonotype was counted many times. V is TRBV14 and J is TRBJ2-3; perhaps TRBD2 as D (5 bases). The CDR3 extends over 13 amino acids. V shed 5 bases and J shed 7 bases, with 13 bases lying between them. The germline gives CDR1 SGHDN, CDR2 FVKESK. The CDR3 sequence is CASSLVPGYTQYF. The CDR3 DNA reads TGTGCCAGCAGCTTGGTACCGGGGTATACGCAGTATTTT.

There are a few counts of this clonotype. The gene calls are TRBV10-1 and TRBJ2-3; D is ambiguous. CDR3 length: 13 amino acids. Germline CDR1 reads WNHNN; CDR2 reads SYGVQD (reference sequence). Trimming removed 3 bases from V and 6 bases from J, with 10 bases in between. The CDR3 loop is CASSDSMADTQYF. The CDR3 nucleotides read TGCGCCAGCAGTGATAGTATGGCGGATACGCAGTATTTT.

This clonotype was picked up one time. The chain recombines TRBV7-6 with TRBJ1-5, with D hard to call. This CDR3 is built from 12 residues. V shed 5 bases and J shed 6 bases, with 8 bases lying between them. Per the germline V gene, CDR1 is SGHVS and CDR2 is FNYEAQ. The chain's CDR3 is CASSAWGQPQHF. In DNA form, the CDR3 reads TGTGCCAGCAGCGCCTGGGGTCAGCCCCAGCATTTT.

This clonotype was detected only a few times. J is TRBJ2-7 and V is TRBV4-2; 9 nucleotides match TRBD2. This CDR3 has 15 residues. CDR1 LGHNA and CDR2 YNFKEQ come from the germline V gene. V shed 4 bases and J 5 bases; nucleotides not matched to a gene: 9. Here the CDR3 reads CASSPNSGGLNEQYF. The CDR3 DNA reads TGTGCCAGCAGCCCCAATAGCGGGGGATTAAACGAGCAGTACTTC.

This clonotype was seen many times. The chain is built from TRBV30 and TRBJ2-1, with D uncertain. Germline CDR1 GTSNPN, CDR2 SVGIG (reference sequence). With 0 bases removed from V and 6 bases from J, the gap between germline ends came to 12 bases. CDR3 length equals 14 residues. CDR3 nucleotides: TGTGCCTGGAGTGTCAAGAATAGACCCAATGAGCAGTTCTTC. Protein sequence: CAWSVKNRPNEQFF. Looking up the rest from reference TRBV30 and TRBJ2-1 gives the full variable domain: SQTIHQWPATLVQPVGSPLSLECTVEGTSNPNLYWYRQAAGRGLQLLFYSVGIGQISSEVPQNLSASRPQDRQFILSSKKLLLSDSGFYLCAWSVKNRPNEQFFGPGTRLTVL.

This clonotype was seen many times. The chain uses TRBV14 and TRBJ2-7; no reliable D call. Germline V gene data show CDR1 as SGHDN and CDR2 as FVKESK. The CDR3 sequence is 11 residues long. V was pared by 1 base and J by 4 bases, with 2 bases between. CDR3 DNA: TGTGCCAGCAGCCAAGGATACGAGCAGTACTTC. Residues: CASSQGYEQYF.

Many counts were recorded for this clonotype. The chain combines TRBV27 with TRBJ2-6; D is unclear. The CDR3 spans 13 residues. The germline V and J ends were trimmed by 4 bases and 4 bases, with 5 bases remaining between them. CDR1 is MNHEY and CDR2 is SMNVEV in the germline V gene (reference sequence). DNA of the CDR3: TGTGCCAGCAGTTCTGGGGGGGCCAACGTCCTGACTTTC. This translates into CASSSGGANVLTF. The complete variable domain, with remaining parts taken from reference TRBV27 and TRBJ2-6, reads EAQVTQNPRYLITVTGKKLTVTCSQNMNHEYMSWYRQDPGLGLRQIYYSMNVEVTDKGDVPEGYKVSRKEKRNFPLILESPSPNQTSLYFCASSSGGANVLTFGAGSRLTVL.

This clonotype has a count of ten or more. V is TRBV29-1 and J is TRBJ2-1; a weak D match, TRBD1 (6 bases). Trimming removed 0 bases from V and 4 bases from J, with 13 bases in between. This CDR3 is built from 15 residues. CDR1 is SQVTM, CDR2 ANQGSEA, per germline. The DNA of the CDR3 is TGCAGCGTTGAAGACGAGAGGACAGAGTACAATGAGCAGTTCTTC. Amino acids: CSVEDERTEYNEQFF.

Ten or more counts support this clonotype. The chain uses TRBV5-1 and TRBJ2-1; either TRBD1 or TRBD2 may supply D (6 bases each). This CDR3 contains 16 residues. The V gene lost 1 base and the J gene lost 0 bases, with 11 bases spanning the gap. Germline-derived CDR1 and CDR2 are SGHRS and YFSETQ. This CDR3 is CASSLRGGSSYNEQFF. The CDR3 DNA follows: TGCGCCAGCAGCTTGCGAGGGGGGAGCTCCTACAATGAGCAGTTCTTC. Combining the CDR3 with reference TRBV5-1 and TRBJ2-1 gives the whole variable domain KAGVTQTPRYLIKTRGQQVTLSCSPISGHRSVSWYQQTPGQGLQFLFEYFSETQRNKGNFPGRFSGRQFSNSRSEMNVSTLELGDSALYLCASSLRGGSSYNEQFFGPGTRLTVL.

This clonotype was picked up a small number of times. The chain employs TRBV5-4 and TRBJ2-3; 12 bases line up with TRBD2. V lost 3 bases, J lost 3 bases, and 11 bases stayed unmatched. Looked up from germline, CDR1 is SGHNT and CDR2 is YYREEE (reference sequence). This CDR3 contains 18 residues. Here the CDR3 reads CASSSTVWTSGITDTQYF. DNA for the CDR3: TGTGCCAGCAGCTCCACGGTTTGGACTAGCGGGATAACAGATACGCAGTATTTT.

The table lists this clonotype with many counts. The DNA for the CDR3 is TGCAGTGCTAGAGACCCCGCGGGGGCGGAAGAAGCTTTCTTT. This translates into CSARDPAGAEEAFF. The chain has TRBV20-1 and TRBJ1-1; possible D gene TRBD1, 6 bases. Germline V gene data show CDR1 as DFQATT and CDR2 as SNEGSKA (reference sequence). V was shortened by 0 bases and J by 8 bases, with 16 bases between the two germline ends. This CDR3 region has 14 residues.

This clonotype was seen only a few times. V and J are TRBV6-2 or TRBV6-3 and TRBJ2-2; 11 nucleotides line up with TRBD2. Germline loops: CDR1 MNHEY, CDR2 SVGEGT. The CDR3 covers 16 residues. The trim removed 0 bases at V and 6 bases at J, leaving 3 bases unmatched. The chain's CDR3 is CASSYSLLAGAGELFF. In DNA, the CDR3 is TGTGCCAGCAGTTACTCTTTACTAGCGGGAGCCGGGGAGCTGTTTTTT.

This clonotype was detected ten times or more. The chain combines TRBV11-2 with TRBJ2-7, with D possibly TRBD1 on 5 matching bases. From germline, CDR1 is SGHAT and CDR2 FQNNGV. V lost 1 base to trimming and J lost 2 bases, with 9 bases between them. The CDR3 consists of 14 residues. The CDR3 DNA reads TGTGCCAGCAGCTTAGGCGTAGGGGCCTACGAGCAGTACTTC. Encoded protein: CASSLGVGAYEQYF.

This chain uses TRBV7-2 with TRBJ2-7; D not resolved. The CDR3 spans 14 residues. V was trimmed by 1 base and J by 3 bases, leaving 10 bases between them. Per germline, CDR1 SGHTA and CDR2 FQGNSA. The CDR3 loop reads CASSLVTTNYEQYF. The CDR3, as DNA: TGTGCCAGCAGCTTAGTAACTACCAACTACGAGCAGTACTTC.

This clonotype is termed medium-sized (0.01 to 0.1%). The rearrangement uses TRBV6-5 and TRBJ2-1, with a possible D match to TRBD2 (6 bases). The CDR3 spans 14 residues. Germline lookup yields CDR1 MNHEY and CDR2 SVGAGI. Trimming took 7 bases from V and 2 from J, leaving 12 bases between them. The CDR3 spells CASNTGRTYNEQFF. CDR3 sequence (DNA): TGTGCCAGCAATACCGGGAGAACCTACAATGAGCAGTTCTTC.

The chain recombines TRBV6-6 with TRBJ2-7; 8 nucleotides align to TRBD2. There are 15 residues in the CDR3. Germline V gene sequence: CDR1 MNHNY, CDR2 SVGAGI (reference sequence). After removal of 7 bases from V and 1 base from J, the junction contained 9 bases not matched to a gene. CDR3 sequence reads: CASTTGGGTSYEQYF. CDR3 in DNA: TGTGCCAGCACCACGGGGGGGGGCACTTCCTACGAGCAGTACTTC.

This clonotype showed up many times. The chain is built from TRBV3-1 and TRBJ2-1; TRBD2 is a possible D gene (5 bases). The germline gives CDR1 LGHDT, CDR2 YNNKEL (reference sequence). V gave up 1 base and J gave up 5 bases, with 12 bases separating them. This CDR3 comprises 15 residues. Here the CDR3 DNA reads TGTGCCAGCAGCCAAGCGGGATCTGCCCACAATGAGCAGTTCTTC. This encodes CASSQAGSAHNEQFF.

The table lists this clonotype with many counts. V gene TRBV7-6 combines with J gene TRBJ2-1; D is perhaps TRBD2 (5 bases). The germline V and J ends were trimmed by 1 base and 8 bases, with 9 bases remaining between them. CDR1 SGHVS and CDR2 FNYEAQ come from the germline V gene. The CDR3 is 13 residues long. CDR3 loop: CASSLVLGDEQFF. The CDR3 DNA is TGTGCCAGCAGCTTAGTGCTCGGGGATGAGCAGTTCTTC.

The chain recombines TRBV11-3 with TRBJ2-3; the D gene is possibly TRBD2 (5 bases). V gave up 2 bases and J gave up 4 bases, with 13 bases separating them. This CDR3 has 15 residues. Germline CDR1 and CDR2: SGHNT and YENEEA. CDR3 amino acids: CASSLQRARSDTQYF. CDR3 bases: TGTGCCAGCAGCTTACAGAGGGCCAGGTCAGATACGCAGTATTTT.

This clonotype was recorded many times. This chain joins TRBV6-6 and TRBJ2-7; possibly TRBD1 or TRBD2 for D (5 bases each). Germline V CDR1 and CDR2: MNHNY, SVGAGI (reference sequence). The CDR3 covers 12 residues. V was trimmed by 8 bases and J by 1 base, leaving 9 bases between them. CDR3 region: CASRGYSYEQYF. Written as DNA, the CDR3 is TGTGCCAGCCGGGGCTATTCCTACGAGCAGTACTTC.

This clonotype was counted many times. This chain uses TRBV4-3 with TRBJ1-1, with 7 positions matching TRBD1. The CDR3 covers 15 residues. The trim removed 5 bases at V and 5 bases at J, leaving 11 bases unmatched. Germline CDR1 reads LGHNA; CDR2 reads YSLEER. Here the CDR3 reads CASSYRQGSGTEAFF. The DNA for the CDR3 is TGCGCCAGCAGCTATCGACAGGGATCTGGGACTGAAGCTTTCTTT.

This clonotype was found many times. This chain joins TRBV9 and TRBJ1-1; no reliable D call. Germline V gives CDR1 SGDLS, CDR2 YYNGEE. The CDR3 length is 15 residues. V lost 2 bases to trimming and J lost 1 base, with 12 bases between them. This CDR3 reads CASSVTETSNTEAFF. As DNA, the CDR3 is TGTGCCAGCAGCGTGACGGAAACTTCGAACACTGAAGCTTTCTTT.

This clonotype qualifies as medium-sized. J is TRBJ2-7 and V is TRBV27; no definite D call. CDR1 and CDR2 from the germline V gene are MNHEY and SMNVEV (reference sequence). The CDR3 spans 14 residues. With 5 bases removed from V and 4 bases from J, the gap between germline ends came to 15 bases. The DNA for the CDR3 is TGTGCCAGCAGTCCAATACCGCCTTCTTACGAGCAGTACTTC. It encodes CASSPIPPSYEQYF.

This clonotype was seen more than once but under ten times. This chain connects TRBV2 to TRBJ2-5; TRBD1 matches 8 bases. Germline V lookup: CDR1 SNHLY, CDR2 FYNNEI. CDR3 length: 15 amino acids. V dropped 5 bases and J dropped 2; count of bases not matched to a gene: 7. The CDR3 nucleotides are TGTGCCAGCAGTTCAAGACAGGGGCGACAAGAGACCCAGTACTTC. Its translation: CASSSRQGRQETQYF.